A single sample is the source of the 8 T cell receptor beta chains below, sequenced in a study of T cells in Graves' hyperthyroidism and ophthalmopathy. Amplified TCR beta CDR3 regions came from RNA transcripts. First-round RT-PCR targeting the TCR CDR3 was performed with the HTBI primer set. MiXCR was run by TCRdb on the multiplex PCR reads, yielding one entry per CDR3 protein. The table has around 540,000 distinct CDR3 sequences, around 46% seen once. Sequenced: peripheral blood or thyroid tissue (not recorded which). These receptors were taken from a young woman with Graves' hyperthyroidism.

This clonotype has only a few counts. The rearrangement links TRBV9 to TRBJ1-3; D may be TRBD1 (6 bases). Germline V CDR1 and CDR2: SGDLS, YYNGEE. The CDR3 runs to 16 residues. V lost 3 bases to trimming and J lost 0 bases, with 13 bases between them. Here the CDR3 DNA reads TGTGCCAGCAGCGCAAATACAGGGAACTCTGGAAACACCATATATTTT. Amino acids: CASSANTGNSGNTIYF.

This clonotype was seen a handful of times. Compared with germline, one end of the junction differs, possibly owing to a read error. The V and J genes are TRBV7-6 and TRBJ2-7; the D gene is possibly TRBD2 (5 bases). This CDR3 region has 15 residues. The germline CDR1 and CDR2 sequences are SGHVS and FNYEAQ. The CDR3 sequence: CASSQVSKAAYEQYF. The DNA for the CDR3 is TGCGCCAGCAGCCAAGTTAGCAAAGCGGCCTACGAGCAGTACTTC.

The rearrangement uses TRBV6-5 and TRBJ1-2; 9 nucleotides agree with TRBD1. Germline assignment: CDR1 MNHEY and CDR2 SVGAGI. The CDR3 totals 17 residues. V was pared by 0 bases and J by 4 bases, with 9 bases of the junction left unmatched. The CDR3 loop is CASSYSGTGPFRYGYTF. DNA for the CDR3: TGTGCCAGCAGTTACTCTGGGACAGGGCCTTTCCGCTATGGCTACACCTTC.

As to this clonotype: At one of its ends the junction is not consistent with the germline gene, which may arise from a read error. The chain has TRBV11-2 and TRBJ2-6, with D possibly matching TRBD1 (6 bases). The germline gives CDR1 SGHAT, CDR2 FQNNGV. The CDR3 contains 12 residues. The CDR3 DNA follows: TGTGCCAGCAGCTTGGTACAGGGTACTGAAGCTTTC. This translates into CASSLVQGTEAF. The variable domain in full, with the rest retrieved from reference TRBV11-2 and TRBJ2-6, is EAGVAQSPRYKIIEKRQSVAFWCNPISGHATLYWYQQILGQGPKLLIQFQNNGVVDDSQLPKDRFSAERLKGVDSTLKIQPAKLEDSAVYLCASSLVQGTEAFGAGSRLTVL.

The chain couples TRBV15 to TRBJ1-1; D not certain. Germline V gene lookup returns CDR1 LNHNV and CDR2 YYDKDF (reference sequence). V lost 0 bases and J 2 bases, leaving 10 bases between the germline ends. The CDR3 has 15 amino acids. The CDR3 DNA sequence: TGTGCCACCAGCAGAGATGGAGCGGATAACACTGAAGCTTTCTTT. Its protein is CATSRDGADNTEAFF.

The chain recombines TRBV2 with TRBJ2-7; TRBD2 matches at 9 bases. Germline CDR1 and CDR2: SNHLY and FYNNEI. With V trimmed by 10 bases and J by 2 bases, 12 bases remained unmatched. The CDR3 loop spans 15 amino acids. The CDR3 region is CAITIAGVITYEQYF. CDR3 nucleotide sequence: TGTGCCATCACTATAGCGGGAGTGATAACCTACGAGCAGTACTTC.

The chain carries TRBV20-1 and TRBJ2-6; TRBD2 aligns across 14 bases. CDR3 length equals 15 residues. Germline trimming cut 7 bases from V and 2 bases from J; bases unmatched to any gene: 1. Germline V CDR1 and CDR2: DFQATT, SNEGSKA (reference sequence). Here the CDR3 reads CSGLAGGPGANVLTF. As DNA, the CDR3 is TGCAGTGGACTAGCGGGAGGGCCTGGGGCCAACGTCCTGACTTTC.

This clonotype was picked up a small number of times. The V gene is TRBV6-5, the J gene TRBJ2-7, with D maybe TRBD1 (6 bases). Germline V lookup: CDR1 MNHEY, CDR2 SVGAGI. Trimming stripped 4 bases from V and 2 bases from J, with 12 bases between. CDR3 length: 14 amino acids. For the CDR3, the DNA is TGTGCCAGCAGTTCCCGACAGGCTCCCTACGAGCAGTACTTC. Translating it yields CASSSRQAPYEQYF.